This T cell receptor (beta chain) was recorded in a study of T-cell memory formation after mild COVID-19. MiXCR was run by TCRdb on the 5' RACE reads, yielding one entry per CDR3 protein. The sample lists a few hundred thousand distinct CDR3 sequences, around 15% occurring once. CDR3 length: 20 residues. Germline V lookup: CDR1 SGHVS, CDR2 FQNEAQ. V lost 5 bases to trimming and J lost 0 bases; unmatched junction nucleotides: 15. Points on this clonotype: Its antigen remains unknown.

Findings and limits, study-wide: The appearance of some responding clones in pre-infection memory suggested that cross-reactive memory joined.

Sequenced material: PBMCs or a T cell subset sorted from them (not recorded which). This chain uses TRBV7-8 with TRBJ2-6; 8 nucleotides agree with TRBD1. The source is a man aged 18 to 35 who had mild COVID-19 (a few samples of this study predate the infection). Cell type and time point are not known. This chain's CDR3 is CASSLGTRTGTVSGANVLTF. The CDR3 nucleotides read TGTGCCAGCAGCCTGGGCACCCGGACAGGGACCGTCTCTGGGGCCAACGTCCTGACTTTC.